The present T cell receptor (beta chain) was sequenced within a study of sequential checkpoint blockade in melanoma. At the level of the study: Patients were randomized 1:1 to nivolumab-then-ipilimumab or ipilimumab-then-nivolumab first-line.

Treatment specified: randomized to nivolumab then ipilimumab (arm A) or the reverse (arm B). Patients had received no earlier DNA-damaging chemotherapy. PBMC sorting kept live CD3+CD8+ cells without CD19 or CD56. The germline gives CDR1 SGHVS, CDR2 FQNEAQ. The CDR3 is 15 amino acids. The J segment lost 4 bases and the V segment lost 3 bases, leaving 5 bases of the junction unmatched. The data were produced by immunoSEQ multiplex PCR, yet TCRdb's version contains in-frame clones alone and is incomplete. The profile covers about 9,100 clones, with approximately 81% appearing a single time and about a fifth taken by the ten largest. This clone was detected once.

Sequencing used CD8+ T cells sorted from blood (inferred from file names), obtained from a patient given nivolumab and ipilimumab in sequence. This rearrangement joins TRBV7-8 to TRBJ2-3, with 9 bases identical to TRBD2. This TCR came from a human donor with melanoma. The CDR3 sequence is CASSFSGRSADTQYF. The CDR3 DNA reads as TGTGCCAGCAGCTTTAGCGGGAGATCGGCAGATACGCAGTATTTT.